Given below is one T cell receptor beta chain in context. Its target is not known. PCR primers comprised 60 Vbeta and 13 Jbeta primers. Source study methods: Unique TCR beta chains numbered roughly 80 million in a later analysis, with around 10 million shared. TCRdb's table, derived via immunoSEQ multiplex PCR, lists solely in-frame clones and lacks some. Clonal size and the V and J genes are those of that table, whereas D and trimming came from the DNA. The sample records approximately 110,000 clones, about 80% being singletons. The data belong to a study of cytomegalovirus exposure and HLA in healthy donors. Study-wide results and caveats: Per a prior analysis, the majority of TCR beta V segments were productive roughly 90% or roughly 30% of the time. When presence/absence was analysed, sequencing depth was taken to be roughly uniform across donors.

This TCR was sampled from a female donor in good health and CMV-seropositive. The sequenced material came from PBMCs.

CDR3 coding DNA: TGTGCCTGGAGTGTACAAGTACAGGGGGGTTCACCCCTCCACTTT. It translates to CAWSVQVQGGSPLHF. The V call is TRBV30, the J call TRBJ1-6, with TRBD1 identical over 8 bases. The CDR3 consists of 15 residues. V trimming: 0 bases; J trimming: 9 bases; junction bases outside the gene matches: 7. The germline V gene has CDR1 GTSNPN and CDR2 SVGIG (reference sequence). The full variable domain, with the rest looked up from reference TRBV30 and TRBJ1-6, is SQTIHQWPATLVQPVGSPLSLECTVEGTSNPNLYWYRQAAGRGLQLLFYSVGIGQISSEVPQNLSASRPQDRQFILSSKKLLLSDSGFYLCAWSVQVQGGSPLHFGNGTRLTVT.